These T cell receptor beta chains were read from a single sample in a study of blood T cells in healthy people across ages. TCRdb re-analysed the 5' RACE reads in MiXCR, keeping a single row per CDR3 protein. The table shows about 1.5 million distinct CDR3 sequences, with 40% to 50% occurring only once. Sequences were obtained from blood. These receptors all come from a woman between 18 and 29 years old in good health. The CDR3 runs from the conserved cysteine through the conserved F or W. D genes are given only for firm matches. Not all rows give a size; the values are once, few, many and, for expanded clones, a class.

D | J | length | size | V | DNA | CDR3
- | TRBJ2-7 | 13 | few | TRBV29-1 | TGCAGCGTTGAAGGGGCGTCGGATTACGAGCAGTACTTC | CSVEGASDYEQYF
- | TRBJ1-1 | 16 | - | TRBV5-1 | TGCGCCAGCAGCCGTGAGGGGGGGCAAAGGAACACTGAAGCTTTCTTT | CASSREGGQRNTEAFF
- | TRBJ2-5 | 10 | - | TRBV29-1 | TGCAGCACCCGACAGAATGAGCAGTACTTC | CSTRQNEQYF
TRBD2 | TRBJ2-5 | 15 | - | TRBV4-1 | TGCGCCAGCAGCAACCCGGGACTAGCTAGATACGAGCGGTACTTC | CASSNPGLARYERYF
TRBD1 | TRBJ1-5 | 14 | - | TRBV5-6 | TGTGCCAGCAGCCGAGCCAGGGGGGATCAGCCCCAGCATTTT | CASSRARGDQPQHF
- | TRBJ2-5 | 13 | - | TRBV21-1 | TGTGCCCTGGGGGGCAGGGACCAAGAGACCCAGTACTTC | CALGGRDQETQYF
TRBD2 | TRBJ2-3 | 15 | - | TRBV3-1 | TGTGCCAGCAGCCGGGAGGGGCAATACACAGATACGCAGTATTTT | CASSREGQYTDTQYF
TRBD1 | TRBJ2-1 | 16 | - | TRBV7-3 | TGTGCCAGCAGCCCTATGCGACAGGGTTGGAAGAATGAGCAGTTCTTC | CASSPMRQGWKNEQFF
- | TRBJ2-1 | 14 | - | TRBV6-2/TRBV6-3 | TGTGCCAGCAGTAAAACAGGGAGTGGCAATGAGCAGTTCTTC | CASSKTGSGNEQFF
- | TRBJ2-7 | 14 | - | TRBV5-1 | TGCGCCAGCAGCGGACTCAGCTCCTACAATGAGCAGTACTTC | CASSGLSSYNEQYF
- | TRBJ2-7 | 12 | - | TRBV6-1 | TGTGCCAGCATTGGGGTAGGGGGCGAGCAGTACTTC | CASIGVGGEQYF
- | TRBJ2-1 | 15 | - | TRBV7-9 | TGTGCCAGCAGTGAAGGGGGAATCTCCTACAATGAGCAGTTCTTC | CASSEGGISYNEQFF
- | TRBJ2-5 | 16 | - | TRBV7-2 | TGTGCCAGCAGCCAGCGACCGGGACCCTGGGGGGAGACCCAGTACTTC | CASSQRPGPWGETQYF
TRBD1 | TRBJ2-1 | 12 | many | TRBV28 | TGTGCCAGCAGCCGACAGGGGAATGAGCAGTTCTTC | CASSRQGNEQFF
TRBD2 | TRBJ2-5 | 16 | - | TRBV9 | TGTGCCAGCAGCGAGGAGGCTAGCGGGGGTTTGGAGACCCAGTACTTC | CASSEEASGGLETQYF
- | TRBJ2-2 | 17 | - | TRBV5-1 | TGCGCCAGCAGCCCGGCTGGCGGGACACGGAACACCGGGGAGCTGTTTTTT | CASSPAGGTRNTGELFF
- | TRBJ2-7 | 16 | - | TRBV6-1 | TGTGCCAGCAGTGATCCCGCGGCAGTCCCGACGTACGAGCAGTACTTC | CASSDPAAVPTYEQYF
- | TRBJ2-1 | 13 | - | TRBV20-1 | TGCAGTGCCCCTCACTCTTCCTACAATGAGCAGTTCTTC | CSAPHSSYNEQFF
- | TRBJ2-5 | 12 | - | TRBV10-2 | TGCGCCAGCAGTGAGTCGGGGCAGACCCAGTACTTC | CASSESGQTQYF
TRBD2 | TRBJ2-7 | 16 | - | TRBV30 | TGTGCCTGGAGTGTAGCCCGGACTAGCGGCTCCTACGAGCAGTACTTC | CAWSVARTSGSYEQYF
TRBD2 | TRBJ2-5 | 15 | - | TRBV28 | TGTGCCAGCAGTACCAGAGGCCTGGGGGGGGAGACCCAGTACTTC | CASSTRGLGGETQYF
- | TRBJ2-7 | 12 | many | TRBV9 | TGTGCCAGCAGTGTGGAGGGAGGCGAGCAGTACTTC | CASSVEGGEQYF
- | TRBJ2-3 | 16 | - | TRBV5-1 | TGCGCCAGCAGCCCTCTGCCCGCGGGGGCGGGAGATACGCAGTATTTT | CASSPLPAGAGDTQYF
TRBD2 | TRBJ2-1 | 13 | many | TRBV6-1 | TGTGCCAGCAGTAGGACTAGCGAGCGAGAGCAGTTCTTC | CASSRTSEREQFF
- | TRBJ2-5 | 16 | - | TRBV5-1 | TGCGCCAGCAGCTTGACCGGGACTCTGAGGCAAGAGACCCAGTACTTC | CASSLTGTLRQETQYF
- | TRBJ2-5 | 14 | few | TRBV27 | TGTGCCAGCAGCCAGATCCCCCTGATAGAGACCCAGTACTTC | CASSQIPLIETQYF
TRBD1 | TRBJ2-3 | 15 | - | TRBV4-1 | TGCGCCAGCGGCCAAGGGGACAGGGGGTTGGATACGCAGTATTTT | CASGQGDRGLDTQYF
- | TRBJ1-1 | 14 | - | TRBV5-1 | TGCGCCAGCAGCTTGCTGGGATCGGACACTGAAGCTTTCTTT | CASSLLGSDTEAFF
TRBD2 | TRBJ2-1 | 14 | - | TRBV20-1 | TGCAGTGCTAGACAGGGTAGCGGGGTAAATGAGCAGTTCTTC | CSARQGSGVNEQFF
TRBD2 | TRBJ2-5 | 13 | - | TRBV12-3/TRBV12-4 | TGTGCCAGCCGCGGACTAGCAAGTGAGACCCAGTACTTC | CASRGLASETQYF
- | TRBJ2-7 | 12 | few | TRBV12-3/TRBV12-4 | TGTGCCAGCAGTTTACCAGGGTGGGAGCAGTACTTC | CASSLPGWEQYF
- | TRBJ1-1 | 15 | once | TRBV7-2 | TGTGCCAGCAGCCCACGCGAGGGGAAGAACACTGAAGCTTTCTTT | CASSPREGKNTEAFF
TRBD2 | TRBJ2-1 | 15 | - | TRBV20-1 | TGCAGTGCTAGAGACCGAGCGGGGGGGTCAGGTGAGCAGTTCTTC | CSARDRAGGSGEQFF
TRBD2 | TRBJ2-1 | 18 | - | TRBV9 | TGTGCCAGCAGCGTAGTGGGACTAGCGGGGGGGCCCCTCAATGAGCAGTTCTTC | CASSVVGLAGGPLNEQFF
TRBD1 | TRBJ2-7 | 12 | - | TRBV6-2/TRBV6-3 | TGTGCCAGCAAGCAGGGGGCGGGGGAGCAGTACTTC | CASKQGAGEQYF
TRBD2 | TRBJ2-3 | 17 | - | TRBV5-1 | TGCGCCAGCAGCTTGAAACTAGCGGGAGACGAAGCAGATACGCAGTATTTT | CASSLKLAGDEADTQYF
- | TRBJ2-5 | 14 | - | TRBV5-1 | TGCGCCAGCTGGGGCCTGTCGGACCAAGAGACCCAGTACTTC | CASWGLSDQETQYF
TRBD2 | TRBJ2-7 | 16 | - | TRBV6-1 | TGTGCCAGCAGGGACGCCGTGACTAGCGGGACCTACGAGCAGTACTTC | CASRDAVTSGTYEQYF
- | TRBJ1-2 | 13 | - | TRBV28 | TGTGCCAGCAGTGTAGGAGGGAAAAATGGCTACACCTTC | CASSVGGKNGYTF
- | TRBJ1-1 | 13 | once | TRBV12-3/TRBV12-4 | TGTGCCAGCAGTTGGGGGTTTAACACTGAAGCTTTCTTT | CASSWGFNTEAFF
TRBD1 | TRBJ2-4 | 14 | few | TRBV5-5 | TGTGCCAGCAGCCCCCGACTGGGACAGATCTTTCAGTACTTC | CASSPRLGQIFQYF
TRBD1 | TRBJ2-1 | 15 | - | TRBV2 | TGTGCCAGCAAGTCCGGGACAGGGGAGTACAATGAGCAGTTCTTC | CASKSGTGEYNEQFF
TRBD2 | TRBJ2-2 | 16 | - | TRBV15 | TGTGCCACCAGCAGAGATATTTCAGCGGGGGACGGGGAGCAGTTTTTT | CATSRDISAGDGEQFF
- | TRBJ2-3 | 15 | few | TRBV14 | TGTGCCAGCAGCCACGGGGGCTTTAGCACAGATACGCAGTATTTT | CASSHGGFSTDTQYF
- | TRBJ1-1 | 18 | few | TRBV4-1 | TGCGCCAGCAGCCAAGATGGGTGGTTTGGAACCATGAACACTGAAGCTTTCTTT | CASSQDGWFGTMNTEAFF
TRBD2 | TRBJ2-7 | 15 | - | TRBV4-2 | TGTGCCAGCGGCCAAGACCCGACTAGCGGTTACGAGCAGTACTTC | CASGQDPTSGYEQYF
- | TRBJ2-3 | 14 | few | TRBV24-1 | TGTGCCACCAGTGGTCCGACTAGCACAGATACGCAGTATTTT | CATSGPTSTDTQYF
- | TRBJ1-2 | 15 | - | TRBV12-3/TRBV12-4 | TGTGCCAGCACCACCCGGGGGCAGGCTAACTATGGCTACACCTTC | CASTTRGQANYGYTF
TRBD2 | TRBJ2-1 | 14 | few | TRBV12-3/TRBV12-4 | TGTGCCAGCAGTTTTGGTAGCGGGAGTTATGAGCAGTTCTTC | CASSFGSGSYEQFF
- | TRBJ2-7 | 16 | - | TRBV2 | TGTGCCAGCAGCCGATCTCTAGTGGGGGTAAGCTACGAGCAGTACTTC | CASSRSLVGVSYEQYF
TRBD2 | TRBJ2-3 | 16 | few | TRBV27 | TGTGCCAGCAGTTTTGGCGGGGGGGTCCGCCCAGATACGCAGTATTTT | CASSFGGGVRPDTQYF
- | TRBJ2-7 | 13 | - | TRBV27 | TGTGCCCGCAGTGGGGGACATTCCTACGAGCAGTACTTC | CARSGGHSYEQYF
- | TRBJ2-5 | 13 | - | TRBV5-5 | TGTGCCAGCAGCCAAATCGACGGTTACAAGCAGTACTTC | CASSQIDGYKQYF
- | TRBJ2-7 | 14 | many | TRBV28 | TGTGCCAGCAGCTTGGCTCAGGGGACCTACGAGCAGTACTTC | CASSLAQGTYEQYF
TRBD2 | TRBJ2-7 | 20 | - | TRBV18 | TGTGCCAGCTCACAGAGACTAGCGGACCAGAAAATAAGCTCCTACAATGAGCAGTACTTC | CASSQRLADQKISSYNEQYF
TRBD1 | TRBJ2-1 | 12 | - | TRBV5-6 | TGTGCCAGCAGCTCAAGGACAGGGCAGCAGTTCTTC | CASSSRTGQQFF
TRBD2 | TRBJ2-7 | 14 | few | TRBV6-1 | TGTGCCAGCAGTGGACTAGCGGGGACCTACGAGCAGTACTTC | CASSGLAGTYEQYF
TRBD2 | TRBJ2-4 | 16 | - | TRBV7-2 | TGTGCCAGCAGCAGAGGACTAGCGGGTGAAAAAAACATTCAGTACTTC | CASSRGLAGEKNIQYF
- | TRBJ1-2 | 19 | - | TRBV6-5 | TGTGCCAGCAGTTACTCTTCAGTTTTAAGGCAGCCTGGCCTTATGGGCTACACCTTC | CASSYSSVLRQPGLMGYTF
- | TRBJ2-3 | 12 | - | TRBV7-9 | TGTGCCAGCAGTGTCCCCGCAGATACGCAGTATTTT | CASSVPADTQYF